This T cell receptor (beta chain) derives from a study of shared clonotypes between healthy human individuals. Germline lookup yields CDR1 MDHEN and CDR2 SYDVKM. Trimming stripped 7 bases from V and 0 bases from J, with 9 bases between. CDR3 size: 13 residues. Overall study findings and caveats: In a handful of donors, about 5% of naive CD4 clonotypes appeared in common. The represented genetic and exposure-history diversity was limited by the small number of donors.

With respect to this clone: The antigen is not known.

In the study's own analysis: Junction-only sequences produced by ImmunoSEQ had no quality scores, so filtering differed. Using immunoSEQ multiplex PCR, the repertoire was profiled, and TCRdb retains in-frame clones only, with some absent. V and J calls and clone size come straight from that table; D and trimming were deduced from the DNA. The data contain about 2.5 million clones, just under 95% of them singletons. From CD4+ cells came CD45RA+ naive and CD45RA-negative memory subsets. The sequenced material came from naive CD4+ T cells from PBMCs. The subset denotes: CD45RA+ positively selected. The receptor was derived from a man aged 18 to 29 in good health. Some clones in this sample may be carry-over from other donors' samples. The chain combines TRBV28 with TRBJ1-1; no reliable D call. The chain's CDR3 is CASTPQLNTEAFF. CDR3 nucleotide sequence: TGTGCCAGCACCCCCCAACTGAACACTGAAGCTTTCTTT.